The sequence of this T cell receptor (beta chain) was determined in a study of cytomegalovirus exposure and HLA in healthy donors. PCR involved 60 Vbeta and 13 Jbeta primers. The table came from immunoSEQ multiplex PCR; TCRdb's copy has only in-frame clones and leaves some out. Of around 200,000 clones in the sample, more than 65% were seen once. The J segment lost 6 bases and the V segment lost 4 bases, leaving 14 bases of the junction unmatched. Germline lookup yields CDR1 SGHNT and CDR2 YYREEE (reference sequence). The CDR3 is made up of 16 amino acids. Turning to this clone: Its cognate antigen is unknown.

Study results and caveats: Cytomegalovirus-associated status was assigned to about 160 TCR beta chains. Later analysis suggested links between common viral pathogens and several top significant clusters.

This receptor was taken from a woman in her thirties in good health and CMV-seropositive. The sample taken for sequencing was PBMCs. The chain recombines TRBV5-4 with TRBJ2-7, with 9 bases lining up with TRBD1. The CDR3 sequence is CASSTGPGTGLSEQYF. For the CDR3, the DNA is TGTGCCAGCAGCACTGGCCCCGGGACAGGGCTGAGCGAGCAGTACTTC.